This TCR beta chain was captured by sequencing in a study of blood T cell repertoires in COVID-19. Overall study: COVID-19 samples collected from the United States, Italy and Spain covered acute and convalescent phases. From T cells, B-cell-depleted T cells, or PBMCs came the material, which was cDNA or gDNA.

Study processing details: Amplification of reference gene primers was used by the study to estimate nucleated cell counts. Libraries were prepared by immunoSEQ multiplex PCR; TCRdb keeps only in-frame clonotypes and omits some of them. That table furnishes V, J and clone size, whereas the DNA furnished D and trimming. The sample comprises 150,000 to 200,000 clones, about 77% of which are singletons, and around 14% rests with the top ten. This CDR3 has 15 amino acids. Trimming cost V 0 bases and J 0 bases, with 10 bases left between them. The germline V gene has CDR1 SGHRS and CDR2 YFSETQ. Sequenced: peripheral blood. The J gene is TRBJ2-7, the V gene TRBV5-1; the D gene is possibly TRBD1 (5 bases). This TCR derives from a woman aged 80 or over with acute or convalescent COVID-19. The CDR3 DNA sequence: TGCGCCAGCAGCTTGGGGACACTAAGCTCCTACGAGCAGTACTTC. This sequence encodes CASSLGTLSSYEQYF.